A single sample is the source of the 32 T cell receptor beta chains below, sequenced in a study of cytomegalovirus exposure and HLA in healthy donors. Use of 60 Vbeta and 13 Jbeta primers characterized the PCR. The protocol was immunoSEQ multiplex PCR, while the TCRdb copy is restricted to in-frame clones and leaves out a portion. The table has around 130,000 clones, more than 65% seen once; the top ten hold around 5.8%. Sample: PBMCs. The receptor source for this set is a man younger than 30 in good health and CMV-seropositive.

This clone came up a few times. The chain carries TRBV20-1 and TRBJ1-2; a possible D gene is TRBD1 (5 bases). The V and J ends lost 5 bases and 6 bases respectively, with 10 bases between them. The CDR3 sequence is 11 residues long. Germline-derived CDR1 and CDR2 are DFQATT and SNEGSKA (reference sequence). CDR3 in amino acids: CSAGQGNGYTF. CDR3 nucleotides: TGCAGTGCTGGGCAGGGAAATGGCTACACCTTC.

J is TRBJ2-2 and V is TRBV6-1, with D possibly being TRBD2 (5 bases). The CDR3 runs to 15 residues. V was shortened by 2 bases and J by 4 bases, with 11 bases between the two germline ends. The germline V gene encodes CDR1 MNHNS and CDR2 SASEGT. The CDR3, as DNA: TGTGCCAGCAGTGAATTGCACGGAGGCACCGGGGAGCTGTTTTTT. It yields the protein CASSELHGGTGELFF.

CDR3 in DNA: TGTGCCAGCTCAGCGGGACAGGGTAACTCTGGAAACACCATATATTTT. This translates into CASSAGQGNSGNTIYF. The chain recombines TRBV18 with TRBJ1-3; 9 bases agree with TRBD1. Germline V gives CDR1 KGHSH, CDR2 LQKENI. V lost 5 bases to trimming and J lost 0 bases; unmatched junction nucleotides: 5. The CDR3 contains 16 residues.

The V call is TRBV9, the J call TRBJ1-6, with D possibly TRBD1 on 6 matching bases. The CDR3 length is 14 residues. The germline CDR1 and CDR2 sequences are SGDLS and YYNGEE. Trimming took off 1 base at V and 12 bases at J, with 14 bases between the two ends. This chain's CDR3 is CASSVSGGWEPLHF. DNA for the CDR3: TGTGCCAGCAGCGTAAGCGGGGGCTGGGAACCCCTCCACTTT.

The chain is built from TRBV19 and TRBJ2-7; 7 bases are shared with TRBD2. The germline V gene has CDR1 LNHDA and CDR2 SQIVND (reference sequence). The ends lost 5 bases at V and 3 bases at J; junction bases unmatched: 7. The CDR3 is 14 residues long. The CDR3 nucleotides read TGTGCCAGTAGTCGGGGGGAGGGAGTCTACGAGCAGTACTTC. Its protein is CASSRGEGVYEQYF.

The table lists this clone with a few counts. V and J are TRBV18 and TRBJ1-2, with 9 nucleotides matching TRBD1. The junction had 6 bases not matched to a gene; V was cut back by 0 bases and J by 10 bases. This CDR3 region has 14 residues. Germline values: CDR1 KGHSH, CDR2 LQKENI. CDR3 sequence reads: CASSPPGQGNLYTF. The DNA of the CDR3 is TGTGCCAGCTCACCACCAGGACAGGGGAATCTCTACACCTTC.

The rearrangement uses TRBV30 and TRBJ2-5; TRBD2 matches 11 bases. The J segment lost 1 base and the V segment lost 7 bases, leaving 5 bases of the junction unmatched. The germline V gene encodes CDR1 GTSNPN and CDR2 SVGIG (reference sequence). The CDR3 spans 14 residues. For the CDR3, the DNA is TGTGCCTCTGGCACTAGCGGGAGCCAAGAGACCCAGTACTTC. Translating it yields CASGTSGSQETQYF.

V usage is TRBV10-3 and J usage is TRBJ1-1; no clear D. The germline V gene has CDR1 ENHRY and CDR2 SYGVKD. V dropped 2 bases and J dropped 1 base, with 11 bases sitting between them. The CDR3 consists of 15 residues. The CDR3 DNA sequence: TGTGCCATCAGTGAGCTCCGGGGTAAGAACACTGAAGCTTTCTTT. Translated: CAISELRGKNTEAFF.

V and J are TRBV28 and TRBJ2-1; 13 bases map to TRBD2. Unmatched junction bases numbered 14, after V lost 6 bases and J lost 9 bases. The length of the CDR3 is 17 residues. Germline V gene sequence: CDR1 MDHEN, CDR2 SYDVKM. The CDR3 DNA sequence: TGTGCCAGCAGCCCACTAGCGGGGGGGCCGGTCGGGGCTGAGCAGTTCTTC. It encodes CASSPLAGGPVGAEQFF.

The table lists this clone with a few counts. A junction end diverges from the germline sequence, so it may reflect a read error. The genes are TRBV5-1 and TRBJ2-6; 12 nucleotides line up with TRBD1. This CDR3 has 21 amino acids. Germline V CDR1 and CDR2: SGHRS, YFSETQ. In nucleotides, the CDR3 is TGCGCCAGCCTTCCCCTGGGACAGGGGGCCCTCGCGGCGTCTGGGGCCAACGGCCTGACTTTC. This translates into CASLPLGQGALAASGANGLTF.

This sequence joins TRBV28 and TRBJ1-1; D is ambiguous. CDR1 is MDHEN and CDR2 is SYDVKM in the germline V gene. V was shortened by 3 bases and J by 4 bases, with 21 bases between the two germline ends. This CDR3 is built from 17 residues. The CDR3 loop reads CASSFLQTPRDSTEAFF. In DNA, the CDR3 is TGTGCCAGCAGTTTCCTCCAAACGCCACGGGATAGCACTGAAGCTTTCTTT.

The rearrangement links TRBV2 to TRBJ2-1; possibly TRBD2 for D (6 bases). CDR3 length: 12 amino acids. V was trimmed by 11 bases and J by 7 bases, leaving 15 bases between them. Germline V gene lookup returns CDR1 SNHLY and CDR2 FYNNEI. In DNA form, the CDR3 reads TGTGCCGCTACACCGACTAGAAATGAGCAGTTCTTC. Its protein is CAATPTRNEQFF.

This chain joins TRBV9 and TRBJ1-3, with 8 bases lining up with TRBD1. The germline V gene encodes CDR1 SGDLS and CDR2 YYNGEE. The CDR3 consists of 15 residues. J gave up 3 bases and V 0 bases, and 2 bases lay outside the gene matches. CDR3 loop: CASSVEDRVGNTIYF. CDR3 in DNA: TGTGCCAGCAGCGTAGAGGACAGGGTTGGAAACACCATATATTTT.

V gene TRBV5-8 combines with J gene TRBJ1-2; D unresolved. This CDR3 has 14 residues. Germline loops: CDR1 SGHTS, CDR2 YDEGEE. Trimming removed 3 bases at V and 4 bases at J, with 13 bases between. This chain's CDR3 is CASSSTVVGYGYTF. CDR3 in DNA: TGTGCCAGCAGCTCTACAGTTGTTGGCTATGGCTACACCTTC.

This rearrangement joins TRBV4-1 to TRBJ1-3; TRBD1 agrees at 7 bases. The CDR3 extends over 17 amino acids. Germline-derived CDR1 and CDR2 are MGHRA and YSYEKL. Trimming cost V 4 bases and J 0 bases; bases outside gene matches: 9. The CDR3 DNA reads as TGCGCCAGCAGCCTAGACAGGGAATCCCCCTCTGGAAACACCATATATTTT. Translated: CASSLDRESPSGNTIYF.

The table lists this clone with a few counts. The CDR3 DNA reads TGTGCCAGCAGTTCAGGGGCGGATGAGCAGTTCTTC. This sequence encodes CASSSGADEQFF. This chain connects TRBV7-9 to TRBJ2-1, with a possible D match to TRBD1 (6 bases). CDR3 length: 12 residues. Per the germline V gene, CDR1 is SEHNR and CDR2 is FQNEAQ (reference sequence). Deletions cut 6 bases from V and 8 bases from J, with 11 bases between.

Here the CDR3 reads CASSAGLAGVNEQFF. CDR3 DNA sequence: TGCGCCAGCAGCGCGGGACTAGCGGGGGTCAATGAGCAGTTCTTC. This rearrangement joins TRBV5-1 to TRBJ2-1; 14 nucleotides agree with TRBD2. The ends lost 4 bases at V and 6 bases at J; junction bases unmatched: 3. Germline values: CDR1 SGHRS, CDR2 YFSETQ. The CDR3 has 15 residues.

The chain carries TRBV4-1 and TRBJ1-4, with D possibly TRBD1 on 6 matching bases. Germline V gene sequence: CDR1 MGHRA, CDR2 YSYEKL. V was trimmed by 3 bases and J by 6 bases, leaving 23 bases between them. The CDR3 runs 18 residues. CDR3 sequence: CASSQFGGALEGHEKLFF. CDR3 nucleotides: TGCGCCAGCAGCCAGTTTGGGGGGGCCCTTGAGGGTCATGAAAAACTGTTTTTT.

This sequence joins TRBV4-1 and TRBJ2-1, with 11 bases that match TRBD2. This CDR3 is 15 amino acids long. V shed 7 bases, J shed 6 bases, and the junction held 8 bases outside the gene matches. CDR1 MGHRA and CDR2 YSYEKL come from the germline V gene. DNA for the CDR3: TGCGCCAGCAACCCACTAGCGGGAGTGGGCAATGAGCAGTTCTTC. It yields the protein CASNPLAGVGNEQFF.

About this clone: The junction departs from germline at one end; a sequencing error may be responsible. J is TRBJ1-1 and V is TRBV7-7; 7 bases agree with TRBD1. This CDR3 is built from 13 residues. The germline gives CDR1 SSHAT, CDR2 FNYEAQ (reference sequence). This chain's CDR3 is CASSAGTETEAFF. In DNA form, the CDR3 reads TGTGCTAGCAGCGCCGGGACAGAAACTGAAGCTTTCTTT.

The J gene is TRBJ1-6, the V gene TRBV30; the D is unclear. There are 14 residues in the CDR3. The V end was cut by 2 bases, the J end by 7 bases, with 12 bases between. CDR1 and CDR2 (germline): GTSNPN, SVGIG (reference sequence). DNA for the CDR3: TGTGCCTGGAGTTCCCGGAGTTGGAATTCACCCCTCCACTTT. Its protein is CAWSSRSWNSPLHF.

Regarding this clone: One junction end disagrees with the germline gene, perhaps due to a read error. V gene TRBV7-7 combines with J gene TRBJ2-1, with 8 bases matching TRBD2. CDR1 is SSHAT and CDR2 is FNYEAQ in the germline V gene (reference sequence). The CDR3 totals 16 residues. Written as DNA, the CDR3 is TGTGCTAGCAGCCCCTTCAGCGGGGGCTCCTACAATGAGCAGTTCTTC. Translated, it gives CASSPFSGGSYNEQFF.

The chain employs TRBV6-5 and TRBJ1-2; TRBD1 aligns across 8 bases. The CDR3 totals 15 residues. Trimming took 7 bases from V and 6 from J; bases not matched to a gene: 13. Germline V gene data show CDR1 as MNHEY and CDR2 as SVGAGI. DNA for the CDR3: TGTGCCAGCACCCCAGGGCAGGGGGCTATCGATGGCTACACCTTC. This sequence encodes CASTPGQGAIDGYTF.

V gene TRBV28 combines with J gene TRBJ2-7, with TRBD2 matching 11 bases. The CDR3 sequence is 16 residues long. Germline values: CDR1 MDHEN, CDR2 SYDVKM. J was trimmed by 3 bases and V by 5 bases; bases with no gene match: 9. In DNA form, the CDR3 reads TGTGCCAGCAGTACCCATAGCGGGAGGGAGGGCTACGAGCAGTACTTC. It is translated as CASSTHSGREGYEQYF.

The chain joins TRBV27 to TRBJ2-1; TRBD2 might be the D (7 bases). Trimming stripped 6 bases from V and 8 bases from J, with 20 bases between. The CDR3 contains 15 residues. Germline V gene data show CDR1 as MNHEY and CDR2 as SMNVEV (reference sequence). In DNA form, the CDR3 reads TGTGCCAGCAGCCCGGGGGCGGGGGCAATCTATGAGCAGTTCTTC. Amino acids: CASSPGAGAIYEQFF.

The sample holds a few counts of this clone. V is TRBV11-2 and J is TRBJ1-4; 8 nucleotides line up with TRBD1. Germline CDR1 SGHAT, CDR2 FQNNGV. The CDR3 is made up of 17 amino acids. V lost 0 bases and J lost 5; bases outside the gene matches: 8. This chain's CDR3 is CASSLDLSTGANEKLFF. The CDR3, as DNA: TGTGCCAGCAGCTTAGATCTATCGACAGGGGCGAATGAAAAACTGTTTTTT. The whole variable domain, filled in from reference TRBV11-2 and TRBJ1-4, reads EAGVAQSPRYKIIEKRQSVAFWCNPISGHATLYWYQQILGQGPKLLIQFQNNGVVDDSQLPKDRFSAERLKGVDSTLKIQPAKLEDSAVYLCASSLDLSTGANEKLFFGSGTQLSVL.

J is TRBJ1-1 and V is TRBV19, with D possibly TRBD1 on 6 matching bases. Trimming pared 2 bases from V and 5 bases from J, leaving 15 bases between. CDR3 length: 15 residues. In germline, CDR1 is LNHDA, CDR2 SQIVND (reference sequence). This CDR3 is CASSINIRGFTEAFF. The CDR3 DNA reads TGTGCCAGTAGTATAAATATAAGGGGGTTTACTGAAGCTTTCTTT.

The table lists this clone with a few counts. V gene TRBV9 combines with J gene TRBJ1-1; D perhaps matches TRBD1 (6 bases). Germline CDR1 and CDR2: SGDLS and YYNGEE. The CDR3 sequence is 14 residues long. V gave up 3 bases and J gave up 1 base, with 10 bases separating them. The CDR3: CASSAGQRNTEAFF. The DNA for the CDR3 is TGTGCCAGCAGCGCCGGACAGCGGAACACTGAAGCTTTCTTT.

This clone appeared once. This chain links TRBV30 with TRBJ1-5, with D unresolved. CDR3 size: 13 residues. Germline V lookup: CDR1 GTSNPN, CDR2 SVGIG (reference sequence). Trimming pared 4 bases from V and 1 base from J, leaving 8 bases between. The CDR3 bases are TGTGCCTGGAATTCGGGGAGCAATCAGCCCCAGCATTTT. Amino acid sequence: CAWNSGSNQPQHF.

The chain has TRBV6-5 and TRBJ2-1; 8 bases fit TRBD2. CDR3 length equals 14 residues. CDR1 is MNHEY and CDR2 is SVGAGI in the germline V gene. Trimming removed 7 bases from V and 6 bases from J; junction bases left unmatched: 8. The CDR3 loop reads CASTKAGDSNEQFF. CDR3 DNA sequence: TGTGCCAGCACCAAAGCGGGAGACTCCAATGAGCAGTTCTTC.

The chain's CDR3 is CASSPSLRFGGRTDTQYF. For the CDR3, the DNA is TGTGCCAGCTCACCTAGCTTACGTTTCGGGGGGCGAACAGATACGCAGTATTTT. The chain couples TRBV18 to TRBJ2-3, with D perhaps TRBD2 (7 bases). Trimming took off 3 bases at V and 3 bases at J, with 22 bases between the two ends. This CDR3 region has 18 residues. From germline, CDR1 is KGHSH and CDR2 LQKENI.

The chain has TRBV27 and TRBJ2-1; TRBD1 agrees at 10 bases. This CDR3 has 15 amino acids. In germline, CDR1 is MNHEY, CDR2 SMNVEV (reference sequence). V trimming: 1 base; J trimming: 8 bases; junction bases outside the gene matches: 5. The CDR3 protein is CASSLWDRGGDEQFF. The CDR3 nucleotides read TGTGCCAGCAGTTTATGGGACAGGGGCGGCGATGAGCAGTTCTTC.